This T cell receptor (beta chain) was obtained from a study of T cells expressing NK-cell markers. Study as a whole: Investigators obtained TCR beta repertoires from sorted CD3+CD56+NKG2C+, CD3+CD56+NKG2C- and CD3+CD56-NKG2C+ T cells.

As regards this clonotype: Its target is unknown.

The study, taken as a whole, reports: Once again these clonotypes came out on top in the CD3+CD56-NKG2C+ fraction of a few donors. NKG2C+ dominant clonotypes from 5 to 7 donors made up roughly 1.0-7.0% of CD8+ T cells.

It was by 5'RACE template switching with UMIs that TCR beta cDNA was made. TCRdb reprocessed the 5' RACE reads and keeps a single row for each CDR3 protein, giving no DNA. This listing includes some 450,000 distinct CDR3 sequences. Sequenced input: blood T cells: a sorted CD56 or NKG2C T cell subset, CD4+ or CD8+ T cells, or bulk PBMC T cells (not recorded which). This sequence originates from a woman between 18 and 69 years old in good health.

The CDR3: CASTDRTLRGRAFF. The V and J genes are TRBV12-3 or TRBV12-4 and TRBJ1-1; no DNA is available, so the TRBD1 call from TCRdb remains unchecked. This CDR3 has 14 residues.